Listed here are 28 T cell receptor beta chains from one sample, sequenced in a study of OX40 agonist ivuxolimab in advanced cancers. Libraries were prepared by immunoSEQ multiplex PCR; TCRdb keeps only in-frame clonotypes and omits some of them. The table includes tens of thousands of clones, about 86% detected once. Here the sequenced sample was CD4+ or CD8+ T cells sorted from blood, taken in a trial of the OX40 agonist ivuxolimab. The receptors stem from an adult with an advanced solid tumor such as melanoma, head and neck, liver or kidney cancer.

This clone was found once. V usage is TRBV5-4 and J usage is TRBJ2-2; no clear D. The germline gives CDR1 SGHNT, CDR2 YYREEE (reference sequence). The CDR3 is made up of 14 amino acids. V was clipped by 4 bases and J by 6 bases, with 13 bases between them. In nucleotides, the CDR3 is TGTGCCAGCAGCGGCGGAGATAGCCCCGGGGAGCTGTTTTTT. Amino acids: CASSGGDSPGELFF.

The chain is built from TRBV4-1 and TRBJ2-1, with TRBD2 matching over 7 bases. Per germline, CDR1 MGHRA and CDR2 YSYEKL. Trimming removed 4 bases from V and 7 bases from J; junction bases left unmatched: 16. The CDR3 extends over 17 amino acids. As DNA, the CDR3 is TGCGCCAGCAGCCCTGGCCTGCGGGAGCGGAAAGCGAATGAGCAGTTCTTC. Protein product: CASSPGLRERKANEQFF.

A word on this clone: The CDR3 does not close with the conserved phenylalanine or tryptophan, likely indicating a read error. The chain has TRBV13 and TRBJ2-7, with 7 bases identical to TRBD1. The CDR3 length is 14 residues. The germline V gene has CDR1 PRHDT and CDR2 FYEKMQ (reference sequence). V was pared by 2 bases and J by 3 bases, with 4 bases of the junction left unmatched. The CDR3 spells CASSLTGQSYEQYL. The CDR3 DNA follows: TGTGCCAGCAGCTTAACGGGACAGAGCTACGAGCAGTACCTC.

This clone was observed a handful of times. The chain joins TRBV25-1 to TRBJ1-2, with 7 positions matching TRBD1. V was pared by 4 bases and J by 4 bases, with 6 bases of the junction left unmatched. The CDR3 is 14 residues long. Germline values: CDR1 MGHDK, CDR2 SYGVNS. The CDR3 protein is CASSGMTGSYGYTF. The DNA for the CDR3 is TGTGCCAGCAGTGGAATGACAGGGTCCTATGGCTACACCTTC.

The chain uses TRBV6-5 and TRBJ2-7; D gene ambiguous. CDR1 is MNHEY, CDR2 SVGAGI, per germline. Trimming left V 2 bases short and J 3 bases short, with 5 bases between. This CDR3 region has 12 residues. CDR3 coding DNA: TGTGCCAGCAGTTACGGTAACTACGAGCAGTACTTC. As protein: CASSYGNYEQYF.

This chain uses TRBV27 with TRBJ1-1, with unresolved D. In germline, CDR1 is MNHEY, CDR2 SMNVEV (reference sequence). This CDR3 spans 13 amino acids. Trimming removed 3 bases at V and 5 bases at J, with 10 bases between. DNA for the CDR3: TGTGCCAGCAGTTTTGCGGGAGGAACTGAAGCTTTCTTT. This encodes CASSFAGGTEAFF.

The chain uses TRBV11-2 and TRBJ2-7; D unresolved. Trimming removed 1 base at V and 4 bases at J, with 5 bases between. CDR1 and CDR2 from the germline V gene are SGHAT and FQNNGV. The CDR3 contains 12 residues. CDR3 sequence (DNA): TGTGCCAGCAGCTTAGGACTTTACGAGCAGTACGTC. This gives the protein CASSLGLYEQYV.

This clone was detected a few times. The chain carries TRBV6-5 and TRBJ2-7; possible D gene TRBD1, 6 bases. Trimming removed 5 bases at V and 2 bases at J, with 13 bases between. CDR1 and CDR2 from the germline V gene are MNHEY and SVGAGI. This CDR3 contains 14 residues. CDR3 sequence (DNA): TGTGCCAGCAGTGCATACAGGGTGGCCTACGAGCAGTACTTC. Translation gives CASSAYRVAYEQYF.

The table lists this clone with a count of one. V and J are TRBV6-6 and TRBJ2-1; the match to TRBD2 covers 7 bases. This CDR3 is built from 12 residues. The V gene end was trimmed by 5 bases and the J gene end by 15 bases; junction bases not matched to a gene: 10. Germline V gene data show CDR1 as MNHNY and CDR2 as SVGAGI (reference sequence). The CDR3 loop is CASSPGLGYPFF. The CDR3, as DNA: TGTGCCAGCAGTCCTGGACTAGGGTATCCGTTCTTC.

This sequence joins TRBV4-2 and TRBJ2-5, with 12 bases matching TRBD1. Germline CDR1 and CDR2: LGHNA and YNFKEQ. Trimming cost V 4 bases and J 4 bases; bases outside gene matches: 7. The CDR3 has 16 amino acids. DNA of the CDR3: TGTGCCAGCAGCCCCCGGGACAGGGGGCATATAGAGACCCAGTACTTC. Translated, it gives CASSPRDRGHIETQYF.

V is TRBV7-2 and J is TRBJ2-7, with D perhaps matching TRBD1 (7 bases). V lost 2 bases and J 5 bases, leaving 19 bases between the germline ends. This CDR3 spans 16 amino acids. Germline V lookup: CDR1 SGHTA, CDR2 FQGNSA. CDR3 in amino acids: CASSLTPGGLVNEQYF. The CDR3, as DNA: TGTGCCAGCAGCTTAACCCCAGGGGGGTTAGTAAACGAGCAGTACTTC.

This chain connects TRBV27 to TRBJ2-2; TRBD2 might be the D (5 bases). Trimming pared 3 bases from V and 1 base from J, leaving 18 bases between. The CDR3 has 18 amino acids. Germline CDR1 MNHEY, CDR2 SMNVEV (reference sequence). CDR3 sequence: CASSFSVYWAGNTGELFF. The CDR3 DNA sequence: TGTGCCAGCAGTTTTAGCGTGTATTGGGCCGGGAACACCGGGGAGCTGTTTTTT.

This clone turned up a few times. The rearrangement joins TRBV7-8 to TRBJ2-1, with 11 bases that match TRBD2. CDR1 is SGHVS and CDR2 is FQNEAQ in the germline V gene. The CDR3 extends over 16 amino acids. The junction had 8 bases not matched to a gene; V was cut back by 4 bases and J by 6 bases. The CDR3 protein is CASSSQPSGGFNEQFF. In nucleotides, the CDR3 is TGTGCCAGCAGCTCACAACCTAGCGGGGGGTTCAATGAGCAGTTCTTC.

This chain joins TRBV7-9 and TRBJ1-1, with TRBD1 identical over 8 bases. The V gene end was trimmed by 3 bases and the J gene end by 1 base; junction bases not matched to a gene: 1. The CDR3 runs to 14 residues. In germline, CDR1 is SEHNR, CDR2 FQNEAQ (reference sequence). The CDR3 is CASSLGTGNTEAFF. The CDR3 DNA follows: TGTGCCAGCAGCTTGGGGACAGGGAACACTGAAGCTTTCTTT.

CDR3: CASSILPEGGELFF. CDR3 sequence (DNA): TGTGCCAGTAGTATATTGCCCGAGGGCGGGGAGCTGTTTTTT. The chain couples TRBV19 to TRBJ2-2; tentatively, D is TRBD2 (5 bases). V lost 2 bases and J lost 7, with 11 bases in between. The CDR3 has 14 residues. Germline values: CDR1 LNHDA, CDR2 SQIVND (reference sequence).

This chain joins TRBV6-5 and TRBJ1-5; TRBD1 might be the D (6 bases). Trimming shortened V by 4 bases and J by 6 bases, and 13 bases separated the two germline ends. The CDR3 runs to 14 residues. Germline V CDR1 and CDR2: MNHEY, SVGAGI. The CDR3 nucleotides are TGTGCCAGCAGTTCCGGGGGGCGAACTCAGCCCCAGCATTTT. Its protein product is CASSSGGRTQPQHF.

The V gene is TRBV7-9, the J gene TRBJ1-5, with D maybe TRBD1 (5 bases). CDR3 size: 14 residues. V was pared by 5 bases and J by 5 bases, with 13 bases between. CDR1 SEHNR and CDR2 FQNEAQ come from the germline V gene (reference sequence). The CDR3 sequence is CASSIGREDQPQHF. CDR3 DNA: TGTGCCAGCAGCATAGGCAGGGAAGATCAGCCCCAGCATTTT.

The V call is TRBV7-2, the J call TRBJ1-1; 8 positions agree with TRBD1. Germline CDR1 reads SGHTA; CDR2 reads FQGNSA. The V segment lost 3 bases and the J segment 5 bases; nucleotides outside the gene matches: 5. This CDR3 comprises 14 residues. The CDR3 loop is CASSFRGPETEAFF. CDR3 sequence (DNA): TGTGCCAGCAGCTTCAGGGGGCCTGAGACTGAAGCTTTCTTT.

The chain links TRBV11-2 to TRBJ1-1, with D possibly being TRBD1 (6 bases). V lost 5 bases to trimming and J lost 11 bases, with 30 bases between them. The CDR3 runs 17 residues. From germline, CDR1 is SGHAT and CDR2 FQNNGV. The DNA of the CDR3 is TGTGCCAGCAGCGACCCTCGTCTTCTGGACAGCCTTTACGAGGCTTTCTTT. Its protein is CASSDPRLLDSLYEAFF.

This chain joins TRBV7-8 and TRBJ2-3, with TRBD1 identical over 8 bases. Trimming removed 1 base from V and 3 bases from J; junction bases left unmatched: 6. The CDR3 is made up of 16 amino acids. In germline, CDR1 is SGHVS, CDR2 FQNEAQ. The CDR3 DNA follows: TGTGCCAGCAGCTTAGACCCCCAGGGGGCTACAGATACGCAGTATTTT. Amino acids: CASSLDPQGATDTQYF.

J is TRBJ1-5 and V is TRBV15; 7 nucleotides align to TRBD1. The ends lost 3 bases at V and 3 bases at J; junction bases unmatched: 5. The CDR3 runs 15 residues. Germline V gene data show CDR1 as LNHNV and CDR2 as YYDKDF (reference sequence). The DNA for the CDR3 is TGTGCCACCAGCAGTTGGGACAGCAACAATCAGCCCCAGCATTTT. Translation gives CATSSWDSNNQPQHF.

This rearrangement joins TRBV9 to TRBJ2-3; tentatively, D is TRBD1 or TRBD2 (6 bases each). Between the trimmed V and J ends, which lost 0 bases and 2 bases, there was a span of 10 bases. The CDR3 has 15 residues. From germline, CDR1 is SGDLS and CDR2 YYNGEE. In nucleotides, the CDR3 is TGTGCCAGCAGCGTAGAAGGGGGGTTCACAGATACGCAGTATTTT. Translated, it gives CASSVEGGFTDTQYF. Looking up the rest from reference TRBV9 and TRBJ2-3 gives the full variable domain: DSGVTQTPKHLITATGQRVTLRCSPRSGDLSVYWYQQSLDQGLQFLIQYYNGEERAKGNILERFSAQQFPDLHSELNLSSLELGDSALYFCASSVEGGFTDTQYFGPGTRLTVL.

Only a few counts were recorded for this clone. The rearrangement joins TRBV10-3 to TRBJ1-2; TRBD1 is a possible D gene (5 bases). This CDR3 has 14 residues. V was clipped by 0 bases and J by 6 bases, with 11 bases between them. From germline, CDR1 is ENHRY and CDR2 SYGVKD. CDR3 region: CAISESQASDGYTF. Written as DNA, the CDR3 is TGTGCCATCAGTGAGTCACAGGCAAGTGATGGCTACACCTTC.

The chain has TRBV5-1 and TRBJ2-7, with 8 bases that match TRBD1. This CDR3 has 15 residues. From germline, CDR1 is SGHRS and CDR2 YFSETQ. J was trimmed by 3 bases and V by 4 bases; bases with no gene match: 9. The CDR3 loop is CASSPFRTGNYEQYF. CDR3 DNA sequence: TGCGCCAGCAGCCCTTTCCGGACAGGGAACTACGAGCAGTACTTC.

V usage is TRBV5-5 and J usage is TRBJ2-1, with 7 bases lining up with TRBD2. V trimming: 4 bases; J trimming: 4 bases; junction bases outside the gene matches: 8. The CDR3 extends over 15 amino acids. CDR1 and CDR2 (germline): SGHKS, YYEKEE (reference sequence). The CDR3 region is CASSTSGLSYNEQFF. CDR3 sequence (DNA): TGTGCCAGCAGCACCTCGGGACTAAGTTACAATGAGCAGTTCTTC.

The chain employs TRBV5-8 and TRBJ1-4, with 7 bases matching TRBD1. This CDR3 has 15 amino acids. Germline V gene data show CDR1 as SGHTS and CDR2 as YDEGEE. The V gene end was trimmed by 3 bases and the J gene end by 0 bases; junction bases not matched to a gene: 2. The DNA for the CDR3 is TGTGCCAGCAGCTCCGGGACAGCAACTAATGAAAAACTGTTTTTT. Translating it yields CASSSGTATNEKLFF.

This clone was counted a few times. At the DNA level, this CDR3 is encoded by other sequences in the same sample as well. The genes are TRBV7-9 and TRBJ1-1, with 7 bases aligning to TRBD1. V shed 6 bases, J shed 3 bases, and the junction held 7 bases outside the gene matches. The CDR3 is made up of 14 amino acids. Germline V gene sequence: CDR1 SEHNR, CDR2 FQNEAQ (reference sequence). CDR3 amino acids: CASSLRGGDTEAFF. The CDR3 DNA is TGTGCCAGCAGTCTCAGGGGGGGAGACACTGAAGCTTTCTTT.

The CDR3 DNA reads as TGTGCCAGTAGTTGGTCCCTGGAGAGAGTCGGTGGCGAGCAGTACTTC. It encodes CASSWSLERVGGEQYF. The chain is built from TRBV19 and TRBJ2-7; the D is unclear. The CDR3 loop spans 16 amino acids. The ends were cut back, 5 bases at V and 6 bases at J, with 23 bases in the middle. Germline assignment: CDR1 LNHDA and CDR2 SQIVND (reference sequence).